The next 26 T cell receptor beta chains were all read from a single sample in a study of blood T cell repertoires in COVID-19. The protocol was immunoSEQ multiplex PCR, while the TCRdb copy is restricted to in-frame clones and leaves out a portion. The data contain roughly 150,000 clones, 70% to 90% of them singletons. The sample was peripheral blood. The receptors here all came from a woman at least 80 years old with COVID-19, enrolled during active disease.

The chain combines TRBV3-1 (or the pseudogene TRBV3-2) with TRBJ2-7; the D gene is possibly TRBD2 (6 bases). V was clipped by 2 bases and J by 7 bases, with 9 bases between them. The germline CDR1 and CDR2 sequences are LGHDT and YNNKEL (reference sequence). The CDR3 has 12 residues. The CDR3 region is CASSQWGDEQYF. CDR3 bases: TGTGCCAGCAGCCAATGGGGGGATGAGCAGTACTTC.

This chain connects TRBV7-9 to TRBJ1-4; D is undetermined. The ends were cut back, 1 base at V and 0 bases at J, with 12 bases in the middle. The CDR3 is 17 amino acids. CDR1 is SEHNR, CDR2 FQNEAQ, per germline (reference sequence). Here the CDR3 DNA reads TGTGCCAGCAGCTTAGGGGCCAGTTCCGCAACTAATGAAAAACTGTTTTTT. The encoded protein is CASSLGASSATNEKLFF.

This chain uses TRBV7-9 with TRBJ1-6; a possible D gene is TRBD1 (6 bases). The germline V gene encodes CDR1 SEHNR and CDR2 FQNEAQ (reference sequence). V lost 10 bases and J lost 5, with 12 bases in between. There are 13 residues in the CDR3. The CDR3 coding sequence is TGTGCCACGGAGGACAGAGATAATTCACCCCTCCACTTT. It specifies CATEDRDNSPLHF.

This sequence joins TRBV4-1 and TRBJ2-2; TRBD1 matches at 7 bases. Germline V gives CDR1 MGHRA, CDR2 YSYEKL. Losses at the gene ends were 4 bases for V and 4 bases for J; bases not matched to a gene: 15. CDR3 length: 18 residues. DNA for the CDR3: TGCGCCAGCAGCCGATACTCCGTACAGGGGATTAGCACCGGGGAGCTGTTTTTT. Its protein is CASSRYSVQGISTGELFF.

This clone was found once. This chain links TRBV19 with TRBJ2-5, with 15 nucleotides matching TRBD2. The CDR3 has 16 residues. Germline CDR1 LNHDA, CDR2 SQIVND (reference sequence). With V trimmed by 5 bases and J by 4 bases, 5 bases remained unmatched. The CDR3 region has the DNA TGTGCCAGTAGTGACGGACTAGCGGGAGGGTTAGAGACCCAGTACTTC. It codes for CASSDGLAGGLETQYF.

This CDR3 is CATSGQLAGGLYEQFF. DNA of the CDR3: TGTGCCACCAGTGGTCAACTAGCGGGAGGGCTCTATGAGCAGTTCTTC. This chain uses TRBV24-1 with TRBJ2-1, with TRBD2 matching over 13 bases. The length of the CDR3 is 16 residues. The junction had 8 bases not matched to a gene; V was cut back by 5 bases and J by 8 bases. Germline V lookup: CDR1 KGHDR, CDR2 SFDVKD.

This chain joins TRBV27 and TRBJ2-1; 12 nucleotides line up with TRBD2. Losses at the gene ends were 7 bases for V and 5 bases for J; bases not matched to a gene: 3. The CDR3 loop spans 14 amino acids. Germline V CDR1 and CDR2: MNHEY, SMNVEV (reference sequence). The CDR3 sequence is CASTGLAGHNEQFF. CDR3 bases: TGTGCCAGCACCGGACTAGCGGGACACAATGAGCAGTTCTTC.

The chain recombines TRBV28 with TRBJ2-1; 8 bases line up with TRBD2. The CDR3 covers 15 residues. Germline V gives CDR1 MDHEN, CDR2 SYDVKM. The ends lost 8 bases at V and 8 bases at J; junction bases unmatched: 14. The CDR3 nucleotides read TGTGCCAGCGTCAGTCTCGCGGGAGGTGCCTATGAGCAGTTCTTC. Encoded protein: CASVSLAGGAYEQFF. Looking up the rest from reference TRBV28 and TRBJ2-1 gives the full variable domain: DVKVTQSSRYLVKRTGEKVFLECVQDMDHENMFWYRQDPGLGLRLIYFSYDVKMKEKGDIPEGYSVSREKKERFSLILESASTNQTSMYLCASVSLAGGAYEQFFGPGTRLTVL.

The chain carries TRBV16 and TRBJ2-2, with TRBD2 matching 14 bases. Trimming at V came to 7 bases and at J to 3 bases, leaving 10 bases not matched to a gene. Germline CDR1 is KGHSY and CDR2 is FQNENV. The CDR3 extends over 18 amino acids. The CDR3 loop reads CASTNRGLAGVDTGELFF. In DNA, the CDR3 is TGTGCCAGCACCAATCGGGGACTAGCGGGAGTGGACACCGGGGAGCTGTTTTTT.

In this sample, this clone turned up a few times. The J gene is TRBJ2-7, the V gene TRBV7-3; weak D call: TRBD2 (5 bases). Germline CDR1 is SGHTA and CDR2 is FQGTGA. The CDR3 has 15 amino acids. V shed 5 bases and J shed 2 bases, with 16 bases lying between them. CDR3 bases: TGTGCCAGCAGCCCTTTTGGAGGAAGCACCTACGAGCAGTACTTC. Translating gives CASSPFGGSTYEQYF.

This clone has just a few counts. This chain uses TRBV3-1 (or the pseudogene TRBV3-2) with TRBJ1-1; possibly TRBD1 for D (6 bases). CDR1 is LGHDT and CDR2 is YNNKEL in the germline V gene (reference sequence). This CDR3 is 12 amino acids long. Trimming shortened V by 6 bases and J by 5 bases, and 10 bases separated the two germline ends. For the CDR3, the DNA is TGTGCCAGCAGACTAACAGGGACTGAAGCTTTCTTT. It yields the protein CASRLTGTEAFF.

This chain joins TRBV4-3 and TRBJ2-5, with 8 bases that match TRBD2. Germline V CDR1 and CDR2: LGHNA, YSLEER. Trimming at V came to 0 bases and at J to 4 bases, leaving 4 bases not matched to a gene. This CDR3 spans 15 amino acids. The CDR3 loop reads CASSQDLAGGETQYF. The CDR3 DNA reads TGCGCCAGCAGCCAAGATCTTGCGGGGGGAGAGACCCAGTACTTC.

This clone was picked up one time. This sequence joins TRBV1 and TRBJ1-5; TRBD1, the D gene given by the table, was not confirmed from the DNA. TRBV1 is labeled a pseudogene. CDR3 length equals 17 residues. In DNA form, the CDR3 reads TGCACCAGCAGCCAAGGCCGACAGGGGGCGAGCAATCAGCCCCAGCATTTT. Protein: CTSSQGRQGASNQPQHF.

In the case of this clone: One junction end does not reproduce the germline sequence, and a read error may be involved. The V gene is TRBV7-7, the J gene TRBJ1-6, with D unresolved. CDR3 size: 13 residues. Germline CDR1 and CDR2: SSHAT and FNYEAQ (reference sequence). This CDR3 reads CASSLSSNSPLHF. In DNA, the CDR3 is TGTGCTAGCAGCTTATCGAGTAATTCACCCCTCCACTTT.

This chain connects TRBV2 to TRBJ2-7; the match to TRBD1 covers 7 bases. Trimming cost V 2 bases and J 2 bases; bases outside gene matches: 9. The CDR3 covers 16 residues. The germline V gene has CDR1 SNHLY and CDR2 FYNNEI. This CDR3 reads CASSEPGQARPYEQYF. The CDR3 nucleotides are TGTGCCAGCAGTGAACCCGGACAGGCCAGGCCCTACGAGCAGTACTTC. The variable domain in full, with the rest retrieved from reference TRBV2 and TRBJ2-7, is EPEVTQTPSHQVTQMGQEVILRCVPISNHLYFYWYRQILGQKVEFLVSFYNNEISEKSEIFDDQFSVERPDGSNFTLKIRSTKLEDSAMYFCASSEPGQARPYEQYFGPGTRLTVT.

The rearrangement links TRBV5-4 to TRBJ1-4, with D maybe TRBD1 (5 bases). V was pared by 3 bases and J by 13 bases, with 22 bases between. The CDR3 has 15 residues. Germline loops: CDR1 SGHNT, CDR2 YYREEE (reference sequence). The CDR3 sequence is CASSSDSGTTKGLFF. In nucleotides, the CDR3 is TGTGCCAGCAGCTCCGACTCCGGGACTACAAAGGGACTGTTTTTT. The whole variable domain, filled in from reference TRBV5-4 and TRBJ1-4, reads ETGVTQSPTHLIKTRGQQVTLRCSSQSGHNTVSWYQQALGQGPQFIFQYYREEENGRGNFPPRFSGLQFPNYSSELNVNALELDDSALYLCASSSDSGTTKGLFFGSGTQLSVL.

The chain recombines TRBV11-2 with TRBJ2-3; no clear D gene. From germline, CDR1 is SGHAT and CDR2 FQNNGV. The CDR3 has 14 amino acids. V gave up 7 bases and J gave up 4 bases, with 15 bases separating them. Here the CDR3 DNA reads TGTGCCAGCACCATAATTGGCTTCGCAGATACGCAGTATTTT. Translation gives CASTIIGFADTQYF.

V usage is TRBV5-1 and J usage is TRBJ1-3; 8 bases fit TRBD1. The CDR3 runs 15 residues. V dropped 3 bases and J dropped 0; count of bases not matched to a gene: 2. Germline CDR1 and CDR2: SGHRS and YFSETQ. The CDR3 loop reads CASSSDRGSGNTIYF. CDR3 coding DNA: TGCGCCAGCAGCTCTGACAGGGGCTCTGGAAACACCATATATTTT.

The CDR3 loop reads CASSQRGGNQPQHF. The CDR3 region has the DNA TGTGCCAGCAGCCAAAGGGGAGGGAATCAGCCCCAGCATTTT. The chain couples TRBV6-5 to TRBJ1-5, with a tentative D call TRBD1 (5 bases). V shed 6 bases and J shed 4 bases, with 13 bases lying between them. Germline assignment: CDR1 MNHEY and CDR2 SVGAGI. CDR3 length equals 14 residues.

The chain combines TRBV6-5 with TRBJ2-3, with D perhaps TRBD1 (6 bases). Trimming pared 0 bases from V and 1 base from J, leaving 11 bases between. The CDR3 has 16 amino acids. The germline V gene has CDR1 MNHEY and CDR2 SVGAGI. In DNA form, the CDR3 reads TGTGCCAGCAGTTACTCTGCAGGGGCTGGCACAGATACGCAGTATTTT. It yields the protein CASSYSAGAGTDTQYF.

CDR3: CASSPRGADTEAFF. CDR3 coding DNA: TGCGCCAGCAGCCCCAGGGGGGCGGACACTGAAGCTTTCTTT. The chain joins TRBV5-1 to TRBJ1-1; 7 positions agree with TRBD1. The V gene end was trimmed by 4 bases and the J gene end by 3 bases; junction bases not matched to a gene: 6. This CDR3 comprises 14 residues. Germline loops: CDR1 SGHRS, CDR2 YFSETQ.

This chain links TRBV5-1 with TRBJ2-7; TRBD2 matches at 7 bases. Germline V gene lookup returns CDR1 SGHRS and CDR2 YFSETQ. The V gene end was trimmed by 1 base and the J gene end by 6 bases; junction bases not matched to a gene: 7. The CDR3 is made up of 14 amino acids. In DNA, the CDR3 is TGCGCCAGCAGCTTGCTCGCGGGAGACTCCGAGCAGTACTTC. Amino acids: CASSLLAGDSEQYF.

V and J are TRBV2 and TRBJ1-2; no definite D call. Germline V CDR1 and CDR2: SNHLY, FYNNEI. The CDR3 length is 13 residues. V dropped 6 bases and J dropped 5 bases, with 13 bases sitting between them. The DNA for the CDR3 is TGTGCCAGCAGAACCAACAGCCTTTATGGCTACACCTTC. This encodes CASRTNSLYGYTF.

The chain couples TRBV18 to TRBJ2-2; no firm D call. Germline assignment: CDR1 KGHSH and CDR2 LQKENI. The V end lost 1 base, the J end lost 2 bases, and 8 bases lay between the germline ends. The CDR3 is made up of 15 amino acids. DNA of the CDR3: TGTGCCAGCTCACCACGGGCCAGAAACACCGGGGAGCTGTTTTTT. It is translated as CASSPRARNTGELFF.

The chain has TRBV10-3 and TRBJ1-2; D is perhaps TRBD1 (6 bases). Per germline, CDR1 ENHRY and CDR2 SYGVKD. This CDR3 contains 12 residues. V was cut by 10 bases and J by 4 bases, with 13 bases left in between. The CDR3 spells CANPADSYGYTF. For the CDR3, the DNA is TGTGCCAACCCAGCGGACAGCTATGGCTACACCTTC.

This clone appeared once. The V gene is TRBV2, the J gene TRBJ1-5; tentatively, D is TRBD1 (6 bases). Germline V gene lookup returns CDR1 SNHLY and CDR2 FYNNEI. The CDR3 covers 12 residues. The ends were cut back, 2 bases at V and 11 bases at J, with 10 bases in the middle. The CDR3 sequence: CASSERDMTQHF. CDR3 sequence (DNA): TGTGCCAGCAGTGAAAGGGACATGACCCAGCATTTT.